The clone carrying this T cell receptor (beta chain) was counted a few times. The antigen is unknown. The V gene lost 0 bases and the J gene lost 4 bases, with 17 bases spanning the gap. The CDR3 has 16 amino acids. The germline V gene encodes CDR1 DFQATT and CDR2 SNEGSKA (reference sequence). The data belong to a study of blood T cells in healthy people across ages. General study results and limits: Per million T cells, the diversity of TCR beta decreased roughly linearly as age advanced.

A sample-barcoded 5' primer and a J-beta primer mix were used in a second PCR of about 6 to 12 cycles. Each sample provided no less than 2.5 million CDR3-containing paired-end reads. TCRdb passed the 5' RACE reads through MiXCR, listing each CDR3 protein once. Of 1.5 million to 2 million distinct CDR3 sequences listed, approximately 28% are singletons. The sample comprised blood. The sequence was collected from a woman in her twenties or thirties in good health. The V call is TRBV20-1, the J call TRBJ2-3, with D perhaps TRBD2 (7 bases). The CDR3 here is CSARDPPGGTADTQYF. CDR3 DNA sequence: TGCAGTGCTAGAGATCCCCCGGGGGGCACAGCAGATACGCAGTATTTT.